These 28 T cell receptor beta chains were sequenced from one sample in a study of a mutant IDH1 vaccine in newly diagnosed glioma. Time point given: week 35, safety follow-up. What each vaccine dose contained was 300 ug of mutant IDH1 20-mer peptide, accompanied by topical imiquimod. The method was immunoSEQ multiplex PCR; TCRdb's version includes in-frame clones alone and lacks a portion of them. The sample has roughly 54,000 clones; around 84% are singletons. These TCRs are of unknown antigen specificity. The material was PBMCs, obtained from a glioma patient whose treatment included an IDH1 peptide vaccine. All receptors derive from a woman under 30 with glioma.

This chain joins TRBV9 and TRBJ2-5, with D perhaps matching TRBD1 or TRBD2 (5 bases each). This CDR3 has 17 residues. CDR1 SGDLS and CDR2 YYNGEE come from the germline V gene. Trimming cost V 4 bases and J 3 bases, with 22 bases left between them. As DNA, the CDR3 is TGTGCCAGCAGCCCCCCAGTTGGGGGACCCACTGAAGAGACCCAGTACTTC. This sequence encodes CASSPPVGGPTEETQYF.

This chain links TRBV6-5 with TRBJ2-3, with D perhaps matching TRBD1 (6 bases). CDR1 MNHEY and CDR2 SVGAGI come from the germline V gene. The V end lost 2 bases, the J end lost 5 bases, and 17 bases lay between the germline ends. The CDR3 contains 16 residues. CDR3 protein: CASSYVGTTLEDTQYF. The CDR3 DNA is TGTGCCAGCAGTTACGTCGGGACAACCTTGGAAGATACGCAGTATTTT.

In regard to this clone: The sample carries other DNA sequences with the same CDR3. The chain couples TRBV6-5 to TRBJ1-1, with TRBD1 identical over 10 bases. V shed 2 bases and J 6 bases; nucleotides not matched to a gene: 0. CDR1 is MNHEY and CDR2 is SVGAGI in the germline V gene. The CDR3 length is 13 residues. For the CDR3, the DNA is TGTGCCAGCAGTTACGGGACAGGGGCTGAAGCTTTCTTT. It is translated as CASSYGTGAEAFF.

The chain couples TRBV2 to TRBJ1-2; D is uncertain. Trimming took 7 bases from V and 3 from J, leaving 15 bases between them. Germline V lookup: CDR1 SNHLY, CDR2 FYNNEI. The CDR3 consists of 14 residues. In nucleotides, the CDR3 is TGTGCCAGCATCGAGCGACCCGCGGACTATGGCTACACCTTC. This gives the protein CASIERPADYGYTF.

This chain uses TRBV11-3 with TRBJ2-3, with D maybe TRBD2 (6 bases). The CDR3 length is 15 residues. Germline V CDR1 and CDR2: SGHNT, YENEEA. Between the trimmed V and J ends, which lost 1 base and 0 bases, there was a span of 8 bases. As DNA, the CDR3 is TGTGCCAGCAGCTTAGGGCTAGCGAGCACAGATACGCAGTATTTT. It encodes CASSLGLASTDTQYF.

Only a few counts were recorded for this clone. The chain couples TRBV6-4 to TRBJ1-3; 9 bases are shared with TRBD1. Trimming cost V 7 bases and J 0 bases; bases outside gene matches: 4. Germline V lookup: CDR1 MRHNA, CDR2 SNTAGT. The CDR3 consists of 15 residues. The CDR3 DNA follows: TGTGCCAGCATCGACAGGGGGGTCTCTGGAAACACCATATATTTT. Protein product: CASIDRGVSGNTIYF.

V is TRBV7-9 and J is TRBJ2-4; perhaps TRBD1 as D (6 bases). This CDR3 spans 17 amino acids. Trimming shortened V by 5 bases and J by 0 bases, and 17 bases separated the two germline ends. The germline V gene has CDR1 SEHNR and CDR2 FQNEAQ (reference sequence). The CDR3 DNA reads TGTGCCAGCAGCCCCGGACAGATTCTGTTAGCCAAAAACATTCAGTACTTC. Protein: CASSPGQILLAKNIQYF.

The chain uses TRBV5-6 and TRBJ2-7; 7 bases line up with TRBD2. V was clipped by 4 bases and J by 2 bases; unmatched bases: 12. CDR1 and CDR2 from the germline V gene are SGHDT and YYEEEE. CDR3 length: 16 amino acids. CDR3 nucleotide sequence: TGTGCCAGCAGCCTCAGTAGAATCGGGAGGCCCTACGAGCAGTACTTC. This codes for CASSLSRIGRPYEQYF.

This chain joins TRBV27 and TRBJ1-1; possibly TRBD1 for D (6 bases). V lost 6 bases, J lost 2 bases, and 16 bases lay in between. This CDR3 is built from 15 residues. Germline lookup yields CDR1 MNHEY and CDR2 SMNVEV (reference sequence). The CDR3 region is CASSLRGESNTEAFF. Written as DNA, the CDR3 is TGTGCCAGCAGCCTCAGGGGAGAATCTAACACTGAAGCTTTCTTT.

CDR3 sequence (DNA): TGTGCCAGCAGTTCCCAGCGGGGTTCCTACGAGCAGTACTTC. Translation gives CASSSQRGSYEQYF. This chain joins TRBV28 and TRBJ2-7; 7 bases line up with TRBD2. V gave up 4 bases and J gave up 1 base; unmatched junction bases: 4. CDR3 length: 14 amino acids. Germline-derived CDR1 and CDR2 are MDHEN and SYDVKM. The entire variable domain, with the rest obtained from reference TRBV28 and TRBJ2-7, is as follows: DVKVTQSSRYLVKRTGEKVFLECVQDMDHENMFWYRQDPGLGLRLIYFSYDVKMKEKGDIPEGYSVSREKKERFSLILESASTNQTSMYLCASSSQRGSYEQYFGPGTRLTVT.

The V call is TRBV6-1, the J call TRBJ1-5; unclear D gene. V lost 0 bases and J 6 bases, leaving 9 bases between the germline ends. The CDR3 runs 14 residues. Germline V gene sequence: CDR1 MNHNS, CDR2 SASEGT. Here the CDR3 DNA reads TGTGCCAGCAGTGAAGCGGGAGGGCCTCAGCCCCAGCATTTT. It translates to CASSEAGGPQPQHF.

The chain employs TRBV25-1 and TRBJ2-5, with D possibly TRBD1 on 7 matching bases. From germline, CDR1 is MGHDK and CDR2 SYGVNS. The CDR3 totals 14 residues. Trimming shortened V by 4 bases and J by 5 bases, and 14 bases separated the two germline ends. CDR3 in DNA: TGTGCCAGCAGTGGCCAGGGGGAGGTGGAGACCCAGTACTTC. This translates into CASSGQGEVETQYF.

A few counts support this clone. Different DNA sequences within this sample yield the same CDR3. Here the CDR3 DNA reads TGTGCCAGCTCACCACGACCACCACCAAACTATGGCTACACCTTC. Translated: CASSPRPPPNYGYTF. This sequence joins TRBV18 and TRBJ1-2; D uncertain. The CDR3 length is 15 residues. Germline V gene data show CDR1 as KGHSH and CDR2 as LQKENI. V was cut by 1 base and J by 2 bases, with 11 bases left in between.

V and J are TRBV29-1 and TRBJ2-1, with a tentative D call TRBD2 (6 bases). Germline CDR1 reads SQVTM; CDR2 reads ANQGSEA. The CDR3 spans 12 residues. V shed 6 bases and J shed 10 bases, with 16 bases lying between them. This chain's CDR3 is CSVSGSQTEQFF. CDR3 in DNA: TGCAGCGTCTCCGGGAGTCAAACCGAGCAGTTCTTC.

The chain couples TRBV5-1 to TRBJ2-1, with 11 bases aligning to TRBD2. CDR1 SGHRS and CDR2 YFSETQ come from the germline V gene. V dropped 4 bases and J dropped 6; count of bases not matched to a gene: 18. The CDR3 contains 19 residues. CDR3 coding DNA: TGCGCCAGCAGCCAAGGACTTCGACTAGCGGGGATCTTCCGCAATGAGCAGTTCTTC. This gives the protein CASSQGLRLAGIFRNEQFF.

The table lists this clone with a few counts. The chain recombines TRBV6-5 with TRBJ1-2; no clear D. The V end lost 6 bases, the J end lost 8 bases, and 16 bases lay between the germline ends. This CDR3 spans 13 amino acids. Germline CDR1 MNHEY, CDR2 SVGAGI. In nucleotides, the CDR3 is TGTGCCAGCAGCACTAACAATCCCGGGGGCTACACCTTC. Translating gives CASSTNNPGGYTF.

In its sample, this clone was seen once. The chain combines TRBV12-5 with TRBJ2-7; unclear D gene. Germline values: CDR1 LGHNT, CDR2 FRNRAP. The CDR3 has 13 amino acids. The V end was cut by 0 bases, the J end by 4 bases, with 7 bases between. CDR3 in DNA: TGTGCTAGTGGTTTGGTACAGACGTACGAGCAGTACTTC. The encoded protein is CASGLVQTYEQYF.

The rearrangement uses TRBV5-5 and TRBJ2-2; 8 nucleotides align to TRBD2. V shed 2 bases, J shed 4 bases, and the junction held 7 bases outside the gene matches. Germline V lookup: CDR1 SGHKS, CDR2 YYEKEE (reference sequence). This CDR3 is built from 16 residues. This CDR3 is CASSFFGGASTGELFF. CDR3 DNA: TGTGCCAGCAGCTTTTTCGGGGGGGCCAGCACCGGGGAGCTGTTTTTT.

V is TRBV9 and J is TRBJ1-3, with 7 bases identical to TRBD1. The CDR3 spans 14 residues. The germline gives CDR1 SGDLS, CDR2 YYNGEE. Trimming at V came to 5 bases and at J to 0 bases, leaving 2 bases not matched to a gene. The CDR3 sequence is CASSTGDSGNTIYF. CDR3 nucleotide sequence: TGTGCCAGCAGTACAGGGGACTCTGGAAACACCATATATTTT.

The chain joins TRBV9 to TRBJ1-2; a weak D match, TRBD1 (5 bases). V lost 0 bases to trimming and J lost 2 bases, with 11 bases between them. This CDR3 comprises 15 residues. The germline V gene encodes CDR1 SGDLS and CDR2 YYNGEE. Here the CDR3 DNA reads TGTGCCAGCAGCGTAGGTAACGGGGGAAACTATGGCTACACCTTC. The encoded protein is CASSVGNGGNYGYTF.

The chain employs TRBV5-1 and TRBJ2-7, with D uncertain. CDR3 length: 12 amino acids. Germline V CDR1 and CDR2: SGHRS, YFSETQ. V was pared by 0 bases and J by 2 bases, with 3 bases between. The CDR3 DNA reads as TGCGCCAGCAGCTTGGACACCTACGAGCAGTACTTC. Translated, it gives CASSLDTYEQYF. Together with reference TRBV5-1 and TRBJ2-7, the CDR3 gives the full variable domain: KAGVTQTPRYLIKTRGQQVTLSCSPISGHRSVSWYQQTPGQGLQFLFEYFSETQRNKGNFPGRFSGRQFSNSRSEMNVSTLELGDSALYLCASSLDTYEQYFGPGTRLTVT.

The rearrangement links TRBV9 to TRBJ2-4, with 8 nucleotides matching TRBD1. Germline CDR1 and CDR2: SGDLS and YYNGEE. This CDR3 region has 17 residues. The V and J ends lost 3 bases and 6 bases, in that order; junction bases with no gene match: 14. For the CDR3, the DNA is TGTGCCAGCAGCGAGACCCCAGGGGGCAGGAAACCAAACATTCAGTACTTC. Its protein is CASSETPGGRKPNIQYF.

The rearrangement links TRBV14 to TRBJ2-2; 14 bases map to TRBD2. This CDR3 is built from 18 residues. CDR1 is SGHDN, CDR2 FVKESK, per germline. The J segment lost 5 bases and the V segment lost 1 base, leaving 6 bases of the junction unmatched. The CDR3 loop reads CASSQVGTSGRGTGELFF. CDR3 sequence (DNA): TGTGCCAGCAGCCAAGTTGGGACTAGCGGGAGAGGGACCGGGGAGCTGTTTTTT.

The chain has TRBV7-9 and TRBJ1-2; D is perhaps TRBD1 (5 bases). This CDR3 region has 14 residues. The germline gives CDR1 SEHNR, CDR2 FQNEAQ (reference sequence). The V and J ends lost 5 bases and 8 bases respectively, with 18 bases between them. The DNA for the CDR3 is TGTGCCAGCAGCCCTCCGGGACTGGGAGTAGGCTACACCTTC. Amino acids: CASSPPGLGVGYTF. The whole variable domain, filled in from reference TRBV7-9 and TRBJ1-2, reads DTGVSQNPRHKITKRGQNVTFRCDPISEHNRLYWYRQTLGQGPEFLTYFQNEAQLEKSRLLSDRFSAERPKGSFSTLEIQRTEQGDSAMYLCASSPPGLGVGYTFGSGTRLTVV.

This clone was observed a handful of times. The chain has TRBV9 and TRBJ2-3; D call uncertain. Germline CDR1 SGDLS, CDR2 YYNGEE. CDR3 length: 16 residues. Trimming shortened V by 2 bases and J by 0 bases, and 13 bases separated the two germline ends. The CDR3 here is CASSVIATTSTDTQYF. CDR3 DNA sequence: TGTGCCAGCAGCGTTATAGCTACGACTAGCACAGATACGCAGTATTTT.

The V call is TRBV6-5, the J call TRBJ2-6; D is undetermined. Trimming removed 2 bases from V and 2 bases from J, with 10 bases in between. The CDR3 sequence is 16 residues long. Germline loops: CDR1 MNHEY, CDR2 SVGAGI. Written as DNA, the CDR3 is TGTGCCAGCAGTTACCTCATAAGGGCTGGGGCCAACGTCCTGACTTTC. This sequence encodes CASSYLIRAGANVLTF.

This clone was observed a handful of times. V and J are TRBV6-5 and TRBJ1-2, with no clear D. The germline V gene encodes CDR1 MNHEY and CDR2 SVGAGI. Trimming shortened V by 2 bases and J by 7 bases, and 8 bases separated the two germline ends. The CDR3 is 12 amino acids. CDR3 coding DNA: TGTGCCAGCAGTTACCCGACGGGTGGCTACACCTTC. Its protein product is CASSYPTGGYTF.

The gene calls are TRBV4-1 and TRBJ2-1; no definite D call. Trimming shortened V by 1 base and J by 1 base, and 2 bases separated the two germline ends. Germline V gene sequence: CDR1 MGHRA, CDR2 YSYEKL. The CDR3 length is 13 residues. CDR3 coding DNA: TGCGCCAGCAGCCAAGTATCCTACAATGAGCAGTTCTTC. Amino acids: CASSQVSYNEQFF.